This TCR beta chain was profiled in a study of a mutant IDH1 vaccine in newly diagnosed glioma. Study information: Vaccination was launched 4-6 weeks after radiotherapy alone, or with temozolomide cycles. Week 35 held visit V12, while week 47 held visit V13.

The time point is: week 47, end of study. All doses held 300 ug of mutant IDH1 20-mer peptide, with topical imiquimod. From germline, CDR1 is SGHVS and CDR2 FQNEAQ. With 4 bases removed from V and 1 base from J, the gap between germline ends came to 13 bases. This CDR3 is built from 15 residues. Some clones are missing from TCRdb's copy, which holds only in-frame ones; the method was immunoSEQ multiplex PCR. The data show some 30,000 clones, 80% to 85% seen once. Of note for this clone: Its antigen is unknown.

The specimen was PBMCs, collected from a glioma patient whose treatment included an IDH1 peptide vaccine. The V and J genes are TRBV7-8 and TRBJ1-1; D may be TRBD1 (6 bases). The TCR comes from a man aged 30 to 39 with glioma. The CDR3 DNA sequence: TGTGCCAGCAGCTCCCTCAGGGGCGGGAACACTGAAGCTTTCTTT. This codes for CASSSLRGGNTEAFF.